These 14 T cell receptor beta chains originate from one sample sequenced in a study of T cell responses to AZD1222 COVID-19 vaccine. Some clones are missing from TCRdb's copy, which holds only in-frame ones; the method was immunoSEQ multiplex PCR. The sample includes about 99,000 clones, around 94% of them seen just once. The sequences come from peripheral blood, collected on day 0 of AZD1222 vaccination. Receptor source: an adult in good health.

The chain is built from TRBV4-2 and TRBJ1-3; 7 bases fit TRBD1. Losses at the gene ends were 0 bases for V and 4 bases for J; bases not matched to a gene: 6. The length of the CDR3 is 16 residues. Germline V lookup: CDR1 LGHNA, CDR2 YNFKEQ. The CDR3 loop reads CASSQDYRGRGNTIYF. For the CDR3, the DNA is TGTGCCAGCAGCCAAGATTACAGGGGAAGAGGAAACACCATATATTTT.

The chain combines TRBV2 with TRBJ1-5; D might be TRBD1 (5 bases). Trimming took 6 bases from V and 0 from J, leaving 12 bases between them. Germline V gene sequence: CDR1 SNHLY, CDR2 FYNNEI. The CDR3 is 15 amino acids. As DNA, the CDR3 is TGTGCCAGCAGACCCGGGGGGTATAGCAATCAGCCCCAGCATTTT. As protein: CASRPGGYSNQPQHF.

The V gene is TRBV28, the J gene TRBJ1-1; perhaps TRBD1 as D (6 bases). CDR1 and CDR2 from the germline V gene are MDHEN and SYDVKM. Trimming cost V 7 bases and J 1 base, with 13 bases left between them. The CDR3 loop spans 14 amino acids. CDR3 protein: CASILGGANTEAFF. DNA for the CDR3: TGTGCCAGCATCCTAGGGGGGGCGAACACTGAAGCTTTCTTT.

V usage is TRBV9 and J usage is TRBJ2-2; unclear D gene. Deletions cut 1 base from V and 0 bases from J, with 10 bases between. This CDR3 comprises 16 residues. The germline gives CDR1 SGDLS, CDR2 YYNGEE. In DNA form, the CDR3 reads TGTGCCAGCAGCGTACGCTTAGTTTCGAACACCGGGGAGCTGTTTTTT. Amino acids: CASSVRLVSNTGELFF.

CDR3 bases: TGTGCCAGCAGCTTGGACATGAACACTGAAGCTTTCTTT. This translates into CASSLDMNTEAFF. The chain links TRBV5-8 to TRBJ1-1; D is unclear. The CDR3 sequence is 13 residues long. Trimming took off 0 bases at V and 0 bases at J, with 3 bases between the two ends. The germline V gene has CDR1 SGHTS and CDR2 YDEGEE.

Only one count was recorded for this clone. The chain combines TRBV28 with TRBJ1-1, with D possibly being TRBD1 (5 bases). CDR1 is MDHEN and CDR2 is SYDVKM in the germline V gene. The CDR3 contains 16 residues. V was cut by 2 bases and J by 1 base, with 14 bases left in between. CDR3 in amino acids: CASSLGGAGGNTEAFF. CDR3 DNA: TGTGCCAGCAGTTTAGGCGGGGCGGGAGGGAACACTGAAGCTTTCTTT.

The chain employs TRBV25-1 and TRBJ2-7; 9 bases align to TRBD1. CDR3 length: 14 residues. CDR1 and CDR2 from the germline V gene are MGHDK and SYGVNS. Unmatched junction bases numbered 3, after V lost 4 bases and J lost 2 bases. The chain's CDR3 is CASSGDRVPYEQYF. The CDR3 nucleotides read TGTGCCAGCAGTGGGGACAGGGTCCCCTACGAGCAGTACTTC.

The chain carries TRBV19 and TRBJ1-1; TRBD1 might be the D (5 bases). Germline V lookup: CDR1 LNHDA, CDR2 SQIVND (reference sequence). Between the trimmed V and J ends, which lost 6 bases and 5 bases, there was a span of 25 bases. The CDR3 totals 17 residues. CDR3 sequence: CASRESRGKGKGTEAFF. The DNA for the CDR3 is TGTGCCAGTAGAGAGTCGCGGGGGAAAGGGAAGGGGACTGAAGCTTTCTTT. Supplemented by reference TRBV19 and TRBJ1-1, the full variable domain reads DGGITQSPKYLFRKEGQNVTLSCEQNLNHDAMYWYRQDPGQGLRLIYYSQIVNDFQKGDIAEGYSVSREKKESFPLTVTSAQKNPTAFYLCASRESRGKGKGTEAFFGQGTRLTVV.

The J gene is TRBJ1-5, the V gene TRBV12-5, with D maybe TRBD1 (5 bases). Trimming took 0 bases from V and 4 from J, leaving 13 bases between them. This CDR3 is built from 16 residues. The germline V gene encodes CDR1 LGHNT and CDR2 FRNRAP. The CDR3 loop reads CASGLVLMGVNQPQHF. CDR3 bases: TGTGCTAGTGGTTTGGTCTTAATGGGGGTGAATCAGCCCCAGCATTTT.

In its sample, this clone was seen once. The V and J genes are TRBV30 and TRBJ1-4; TRBD1 might be the D (5 bases). The CDR3 runs to 14 residues. Germline lookup yields CDR1 GTSNPN and CDR2 SVGIG (reference sequence). Trimming shortened V by 0 bases and J by 7 bases, and 12 bases separated the two germline ends. CDR3 bases: TGTGCCTGGAGTGTCGGGGGGATGGGTGAAAAACTGTTTTTT. Protein: CAWSVGGMGEKLFF.

The chain joins TRBV9 to TRBJ1-1; no firm D call. The germline V gene encodes CDR1 SGDLS and CDR2 YYNGEE. The CDR3 loop spans 13 amino acids. Trimming shortened V by 7 bases and J by 0 bases, and 10 bases separated the two germline ends. The CDR3 nucleotides are TGTGCCAGCGCCGAGGGTATGAACACTGAAGCTTTCTTT. Translation: CASAEGMNTEAFF.

This sequence joins TRBV27 and TRBJ1-3, with D maybe TRBD1 (5 bases). The germline CDR1 and CDR2 sequences are MNHEY and SMNVEV (reference sequence). The V and J ends lost 5 bases and 1 base respectively, with 9 bases between them. The CDR3 runs to 14 residues. The CDR3: CASSPWGSGNTIYF. The CDR3 bases are TGTGCCAGCAGTCCCTGGGGGTCTGGAAACACCATATATTTT.

V gene TRBV6-5 combines with J gene TRBJ1-2, with 10 nucleotides matching TRBD1. J was trimmed by 8 bases and V by 5 bases; bases with no gene match: 8. In germline, CDR1 is MNHEY, CDR2 SVGAGI. The CDR3 is 14 residues long. In nucleotides, the CDR3 is TGTGCCAGCAGTCCAAGGACAGGGGGGCAAGGCTACACCTTC. Translating gives CASSPRTGGQGYTF.

This rearrangement joins TRBV27 to TRBJ2-7; unclear D gene. Per the germline V gene, CDR1 is MNHEY and CDR2 is SMNVEV (reference sequence). Trimming pared 3 bases from V and 2 bases from J, leaving 14 bases between. The length of the CDR3 is 15 residues. The CDR3: CASSFTRVGTYEQYF. CDR3 nucleotides: TGTGCCAGCAGTTTCACTCGGGTTGGAACCTACGAGCAGTACTTC.